This T cell receptor (beta chain) is from a study of T cells in Graves' hyperthyroidism and ophthalmopathy. The overall study: Before treatment of any kind, peripheral blood was taken at initial diagnosis.

TCR beta CDR3 regions were amplified from RNA. Carried out on the TCR CDR3, a first-round RT-PCR used the HTBI primer set. TCRdb ran MiXCR on the multiplex PCR reads and lists one entry per CDR3 protein. This table has about 590,000 distinct CDR3 sequences, 15% to 17% appearing once. There are many counts of this clonotype. Its specificity is not known. Exclusion of a patient resulted from uncontrolled infection, other autoimmune disease, pregnancy or lactation. CDR1 and CDR2 from the germline V gene are SGHDT and YYEEEE. The V end was cut by 0 bases, the J end by 5 bases, with 9 bases between. The CDR3 has 13 residues. General study findings and limits: Blood also contained most expanded thyroid clonotypes above 0.001.

This clonotype was obtained from a woman in her twenties or thirties with Graves' hyperthyroidism. The V gene is TRBV5-6, the J gene TRBJ2-7; D not certain. What was sequenced was blood. CDR3 loop: CASSLERADEQYF. CDR3 DNA sequence: TGTGCCAGCAGCTTGGAAAGGGCTGACGAGCAGTACTTC.